This is a list of T cell receptor beta chains from one sample in a study of T cells in lung cancer brain metastases. Clones were read by immunoSEQ multiplex PCR, and TCRdb kept only the in-frame ones, dropping some. The sample contains about 750 clones, 85% to 95% of which appear only once. Input material: tumor tissue from the primary lung tumor. Receptor source: a woman aged 65 to 85 with non-small cell lung cancer. Each CDR3 is given with its conserved first and last residue.

>TRBJ1-1|TRBV5-1
CASSITTGRITEAFF
>TRBJ2-5|TRBV2
CASRVSYQETQYF
>TRBJ2-6|TRBV10-3
CAIGQEVVSGANVLTF
>TRBJ2-7|TRBV15
CATSKGGLSYEQYF
>TRBJ1-1|TRBV30
CAWSGDRRTEAFF
>TRBJ1-2|TRBV25-1
CASSPDRVYGYTF
>TRBJ1-1|TRBV28
CASIRDRVTEAFF
>TRBJ2-2|TRBV28
CASSYVRGRTGELFF
>TRBJ1-1|TRBV7-3
CASSDQGAEAFF
>TRBJ2-5|TRBV15
CATSRADGPRTQYF
>TRBJ2-3|TRBV7-6
CASSPRTGTDTQYF
>TRBJ2-7|TRBV14
CASSHRDSYEQYF
>TRBJ2-5|TRBV5-6
CASSLGGLAVQETQYF
>TRBJ2-3|TRBV5-1
CASQKMGQGSTDTQYF
>TRBJ2-7|TRBV28
CASKPNQAYEQYF
>TRBJ2-4|TRBV7-2
CASSSLAGGPVNIQYF
>TRBJ1-6|TRBV11-2
CASSRDSGSPLHF
>TRBJ2-7|TRBV11-2
CASSPSSGGFYEQYF
>TRBJ1-4|TRBV18
CASSPTGTGSEKLFF
>TRBJ2-7|TRBV2
CASKTPGPPYEQYF
>TRBJ2-5|TRBV5-1
CASSQGPAEETQYF
>TRBJ2-7|TRBV29-1
CSVSHTGEQYF
>TRBJ2-1|TRBV18
CASSPSGTGGLNEQFF
>TRBJ2-7|TRBV9
CASSVTGQGSGEQYF
>TRBJ2-5|TRBV28
CASSLLTGQETQYF
>TRBJ2-3|TRBV6-1
CASRVRANTDTQYF
>TRBJ1-2|TRBV29-1
CSVEVNYGYTF
>TRBJ2-1|TRBV7-8
CASSPRDKVDEQFF
>TRBJ2-5|TRBV5-1
CASSFLETQYF
>TRBJ1-1|TRBV6-5
CASSYVPKGTEAFF
>TRBJ1-2|TRBV4-2
CASSHGDRGNYGYTF
>TRBJ2-3|TRBV7-6
CASSLASWDTQYF
>TRBJ1-1|TRBV15
CATSRLQVIDTEAFF